This TCR beta chain was sequenced during a study of CD8 T cells in ankylosing spondylitis. It was by quantitative 5'-RACE with molecular barcodes that TCR beta libraries were made. Each CDR3 protein gets one entry after TCRdb re-called the 5' RACE reads with MiXCR. The table has approximately 260,000 distinct CDR3 sequences, approximately 9% seen once. Whole-study findings and limits: Within peripheral blood, clones linked to disease were CD8+ and relatively rare. Seven or eight highly homologous variants formed a TCR beta motif that appeared characteristic of ankylosing spondylitis blood. Reactive arthritis synovial fluid and blood were previously reported to contain some motif variants.

Regarding this clonotype: No antigen is known for it.

This CDR3 is built from 17 residues. V shed 4 bases and J 0 bases; nucleotides not matched to a gene: 11. Germline V gene data show CDR1 as SGHTA and CDR2 as FQGNSA. This sequence was found in a male donor with ankylosing spondylitis or in good health (not recorded which). This chain links TRBV7-2 with TRBJ2-7; 8 nucleotides line up with TRBD2. Material for sequencing was blood, either unsorted or a sorted T cell fraction (not recorded which). The CDR3 DNA sequence: TGTGCCAGCAGCTCAGGGTCTAGCGGGCTCCTCTCCTACGAGCAGTACTTC. Amino acid sequence: CASSSGSSGLLSYEQYF. The whole variable domain, filled in from reference TRBV7-2 and TRBJ2-7, reads GAGVSQSPSNKVTEKGKDVELRCDPISGHTALYWYRQSLGQGLEFLIYFQGNSAPDKSGLPSDRFSAERTGGSVSTLTIQRTQQEDSAVYLCASSSGSSGLLSYEQYFGPGTRLTVT.